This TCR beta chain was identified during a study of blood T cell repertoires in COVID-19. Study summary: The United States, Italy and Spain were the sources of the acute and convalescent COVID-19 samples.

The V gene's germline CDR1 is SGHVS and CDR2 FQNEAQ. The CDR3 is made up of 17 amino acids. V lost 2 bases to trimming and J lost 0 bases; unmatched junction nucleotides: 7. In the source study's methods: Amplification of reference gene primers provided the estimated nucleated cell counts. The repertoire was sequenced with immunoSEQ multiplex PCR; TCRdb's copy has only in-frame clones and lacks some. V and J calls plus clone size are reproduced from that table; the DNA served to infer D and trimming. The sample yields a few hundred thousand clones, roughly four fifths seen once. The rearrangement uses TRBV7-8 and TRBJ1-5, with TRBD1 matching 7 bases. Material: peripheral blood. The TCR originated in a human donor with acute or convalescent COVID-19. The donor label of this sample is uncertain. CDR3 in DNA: TGTGCCAGCAGCTTATTCGGGACAGACACTAGCAATCAGCCCCAGCATTTT. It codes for CASSLFGTDTSNQPQHF.